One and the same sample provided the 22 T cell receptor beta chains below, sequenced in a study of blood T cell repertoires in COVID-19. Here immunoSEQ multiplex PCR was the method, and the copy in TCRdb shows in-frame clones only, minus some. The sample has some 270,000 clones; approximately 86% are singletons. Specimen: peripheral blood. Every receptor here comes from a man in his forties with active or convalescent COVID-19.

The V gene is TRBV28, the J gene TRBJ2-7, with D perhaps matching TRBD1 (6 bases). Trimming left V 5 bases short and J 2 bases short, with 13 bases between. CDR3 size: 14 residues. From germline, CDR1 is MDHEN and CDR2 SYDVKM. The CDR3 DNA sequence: TGTGCCAGCAGTACCGTCGACAGGCCCTACGAGCAGTACTTC. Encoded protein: CASSTVDRPYEQYF.

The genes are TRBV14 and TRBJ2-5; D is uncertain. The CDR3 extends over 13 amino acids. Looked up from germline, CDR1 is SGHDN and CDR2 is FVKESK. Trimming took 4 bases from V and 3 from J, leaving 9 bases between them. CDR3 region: CASSPETEETQYF. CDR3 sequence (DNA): TGTGCCAGCAGCCCCGAGACTGAAGAGACCCAGTACTTC. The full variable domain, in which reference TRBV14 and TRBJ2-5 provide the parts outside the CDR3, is EAGVTQFPSHSVIEKGQTVTLRCDPISGHDNLYWYRRVMGKEIKFLLHFVKESKQDESGMPNNRFLAERTGGTYSTLKVQPAELEDSGVYFCASSPETEETQYFGPGTRLLVL.

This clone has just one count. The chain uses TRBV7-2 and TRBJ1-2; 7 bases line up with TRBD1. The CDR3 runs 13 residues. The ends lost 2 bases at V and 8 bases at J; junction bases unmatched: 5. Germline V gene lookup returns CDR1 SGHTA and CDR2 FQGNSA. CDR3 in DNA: TGTGCCAGCAGCTTAACAGGGGTGAGGGGCTACACCTTC. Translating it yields CASSLTGVRGYTF.

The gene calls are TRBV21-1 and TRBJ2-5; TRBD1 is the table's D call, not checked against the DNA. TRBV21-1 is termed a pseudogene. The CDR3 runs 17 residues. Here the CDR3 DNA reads TGTGCCAGCAGCAAAGGTAGGCAGGGGGCTTCAAAAGAGACCCAGTACTTC. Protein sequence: CASSKGRQGASKETQYF.

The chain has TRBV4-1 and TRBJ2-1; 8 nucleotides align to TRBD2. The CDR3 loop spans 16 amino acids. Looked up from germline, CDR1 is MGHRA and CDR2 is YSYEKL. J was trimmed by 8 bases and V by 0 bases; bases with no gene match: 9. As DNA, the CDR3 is TGCGCCAGCAGCCAAGATCGTCGGGGGGGGCATTATGAGCAGTTCTTC. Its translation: CASSQDRRGGHYEQFF.

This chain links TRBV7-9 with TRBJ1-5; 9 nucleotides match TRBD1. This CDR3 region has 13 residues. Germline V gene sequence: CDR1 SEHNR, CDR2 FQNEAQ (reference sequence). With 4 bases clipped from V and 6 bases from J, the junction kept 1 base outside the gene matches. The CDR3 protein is CASSWGQGQPQHF. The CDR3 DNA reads TGTGCCAGCAGCTGGGGACAGGGTCAGCCCCAGCATTTT. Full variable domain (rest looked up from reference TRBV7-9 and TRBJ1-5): DTGVSQNPRHKITKRGQNVTFRCDPISEHNRLYWYRQTLGQGPEFLTYFQNEAQLEKSRLLSDRFSAERPKGSFSTLEIQRTEQGDSAMYLCASSWGQGQPQHFGDGTRLSIL.

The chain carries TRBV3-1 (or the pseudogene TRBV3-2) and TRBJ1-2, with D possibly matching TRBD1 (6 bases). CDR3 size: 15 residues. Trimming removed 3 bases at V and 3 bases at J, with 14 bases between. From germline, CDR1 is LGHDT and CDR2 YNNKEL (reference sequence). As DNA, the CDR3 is TGTGCCAGCAGCCAGGCAGGGGCCCGGGACTATGGCTACACCTTC. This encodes CASSQAGARDYGYTF.

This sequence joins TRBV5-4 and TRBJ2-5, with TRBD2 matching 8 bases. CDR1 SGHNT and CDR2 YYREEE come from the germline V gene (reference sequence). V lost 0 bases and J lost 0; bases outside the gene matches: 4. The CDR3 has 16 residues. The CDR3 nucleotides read TGTGCCAGCAGCTTGGTCCCGGGAGGGGACCAAGAGACCCAGTACTTC. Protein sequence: CASSLVPGGDQETQYF. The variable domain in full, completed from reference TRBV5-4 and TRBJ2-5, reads ETGVTQSPTHLIKTRGQQVTLRCSSQSGHNTVSWYQQALGQGPQFIFQYYREEENGRGNFPPRFSGLQFPNYSSELNVNALELDDSALYLCASSLVPGGDQETQYFGPGTRLLVL.

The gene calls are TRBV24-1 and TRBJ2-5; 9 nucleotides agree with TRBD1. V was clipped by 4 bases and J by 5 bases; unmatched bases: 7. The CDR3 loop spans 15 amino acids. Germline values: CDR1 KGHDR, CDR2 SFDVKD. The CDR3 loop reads CATSDTRDRVETQYF. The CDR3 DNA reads TGTGCCACCAGTGACACACGGGACAGGGTTGAGACCCAGTACTTC.

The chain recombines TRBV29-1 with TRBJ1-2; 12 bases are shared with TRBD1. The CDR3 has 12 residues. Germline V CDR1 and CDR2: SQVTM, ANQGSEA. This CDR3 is CGGTGGLGGYTF. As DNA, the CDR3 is TGCGGGGGGACAGGGGGCTTGGGTGGCTACACCTTC.

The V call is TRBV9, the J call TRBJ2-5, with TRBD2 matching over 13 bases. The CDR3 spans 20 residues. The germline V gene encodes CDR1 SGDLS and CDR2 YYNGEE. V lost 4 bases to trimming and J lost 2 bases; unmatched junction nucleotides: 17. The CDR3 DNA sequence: TGTGCCAGCAGCTTCCCTTTCCCCGGGACTAGCGGGGCCTTACAAGAGACCCAGTACTTC. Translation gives CASSFPFPGTSGALQETQYF.

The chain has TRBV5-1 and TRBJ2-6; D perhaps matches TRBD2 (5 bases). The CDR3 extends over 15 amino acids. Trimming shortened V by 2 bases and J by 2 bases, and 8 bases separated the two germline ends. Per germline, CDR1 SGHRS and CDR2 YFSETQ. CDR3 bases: TGCGCCAGCAGCTTCGGACTGGCTGGGGCCAACGTCCTGACTTTC. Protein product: CASSFGLAGANVLTF.

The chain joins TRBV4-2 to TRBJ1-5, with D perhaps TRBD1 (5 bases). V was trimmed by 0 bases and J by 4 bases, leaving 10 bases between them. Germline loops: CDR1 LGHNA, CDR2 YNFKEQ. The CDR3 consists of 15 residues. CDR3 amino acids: CASSQEGHLNQPQHF. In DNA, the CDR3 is TGTGCCAGCAGCCAAGAAGGACACCTAAATCAGCCCCAGCATTTT.

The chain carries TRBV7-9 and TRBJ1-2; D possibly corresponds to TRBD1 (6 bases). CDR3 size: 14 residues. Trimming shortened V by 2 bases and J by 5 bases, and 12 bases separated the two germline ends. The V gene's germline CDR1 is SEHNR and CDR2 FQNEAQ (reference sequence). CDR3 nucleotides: TGTGCCAGCAGCTTACTCACAGGGCCGTATGGCTACACCTTC. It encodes CASSLLTGPYGYTF.

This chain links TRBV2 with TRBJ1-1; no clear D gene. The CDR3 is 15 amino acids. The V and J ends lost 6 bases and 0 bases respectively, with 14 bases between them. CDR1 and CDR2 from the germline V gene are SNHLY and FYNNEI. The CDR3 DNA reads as TGTGCCAGCAGACCTCGAGGGAACTTGAACACTGAAGCTTTCTTT. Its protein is CASRPRGNLNTEAFF.

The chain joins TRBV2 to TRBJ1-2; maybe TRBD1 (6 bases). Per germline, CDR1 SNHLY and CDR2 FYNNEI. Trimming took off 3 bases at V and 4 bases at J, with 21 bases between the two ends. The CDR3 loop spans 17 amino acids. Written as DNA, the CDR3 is TGTGCCAGCAGTGAGGGCAACAGGGCTGGGACTAGCTATGGCTACACCTTC. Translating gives CASSEGNRAGTSYGYTF. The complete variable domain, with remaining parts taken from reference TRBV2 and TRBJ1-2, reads EPEVTQTPSHQVTQMGQEVILRCVPISNHLYFYWYRQILGQKVEFLVSFYNNEISEKSEIFDDQFSVERPDGSNFTLKIRSTKLEDSAMYFCASSEGNRAGTSYGYTFGSGTRLTVV.

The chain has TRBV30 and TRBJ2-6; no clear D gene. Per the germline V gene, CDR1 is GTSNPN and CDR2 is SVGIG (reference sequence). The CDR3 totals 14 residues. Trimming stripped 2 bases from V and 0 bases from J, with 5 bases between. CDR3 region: CAWSRDSGANVLTF. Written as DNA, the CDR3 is TGTGCCTGGAGTAGAGACTCTGGGGCCAACGTCCTGACTTTC.

CDR3 protein: CASSLALLAGYNEQFF. DNA for the CDR3: TGCGCCAGCAGCTTGGCCTTACTAGCGGGGTACAATGAGCAGTTCTTC. The rearrangement joins TRBV5-1 to TRBJ2-1; 10 nucleotides match TRBD2. The CDR3 length is 16 residues. Germline CDR1 SGHRS, CDR2 YFSETQ. The junction had 4 bases not matched to a gene; V was cut back by 0 bases and J by 4 bases.

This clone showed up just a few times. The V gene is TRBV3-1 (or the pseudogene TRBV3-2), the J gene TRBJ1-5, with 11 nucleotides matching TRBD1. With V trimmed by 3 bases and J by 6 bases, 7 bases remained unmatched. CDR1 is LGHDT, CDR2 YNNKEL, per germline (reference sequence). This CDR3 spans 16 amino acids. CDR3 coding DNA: TGTGCCAGCAGCCAGGCCCCGGGACAGGGGGTTCAGCCCCAGCATTTT. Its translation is CASSQAPGQGVQPQHF.

The CDR3 protein is CASSSKDRPNYGYTF. The CDR3 region has the DNA TGTGCCAGCAGCTCCAAGGACAGACCGAACTATGGCTACACCTTC. The chain has TRBV7-9 and TRBJ1-2; D possibly corresponds to TRBD1 (6 bases). The CDR3 is 15 residues long. The germline CDR1 and CDR2 sequences are SEHNR and FQNEAQ (reference sequence). Trimming stripped 4 bases from V and 2 bases from J, with 14 bases between.

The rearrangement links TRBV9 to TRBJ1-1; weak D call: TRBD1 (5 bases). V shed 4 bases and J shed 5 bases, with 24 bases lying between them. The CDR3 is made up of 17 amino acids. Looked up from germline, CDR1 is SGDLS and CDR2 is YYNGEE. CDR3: CASSPSIFIGGWTEAFF. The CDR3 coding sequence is TGTGCCAGCAGCCCGAGTATCTTTATTGGGGGGTGGACTGAAGCTTTCTTT.

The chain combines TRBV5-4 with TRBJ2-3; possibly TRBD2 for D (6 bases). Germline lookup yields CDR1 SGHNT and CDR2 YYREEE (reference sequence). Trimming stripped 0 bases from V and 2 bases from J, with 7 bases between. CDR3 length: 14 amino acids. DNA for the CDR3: TGTGCCAGCAGCTTGGGGACTACCACAGATACGCAGTATTTT. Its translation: CASSLGTTTDTQYF.